One TCR beta chain is described in this entry. No antigen is known for it. Treatment indicated: some 20 received Ad26.COV2.S at low or high dose, single or two shots; about 5 received placebo; per-sample allocation not given. Day 63 following the first vaccine or placebo injection was when the samples were taken. Donation came from an adult in Boston who was aged 18-55 years. The J segment lost 5 bases and the V segment lost 4 bases, leaving 15 bases of the junction unmatched. CDR3 size: 19 residues. CDR1 and CDR2 from the germline V gene are SGHRS and YFSETQ. The sample is drawn from a study of Ad26.COV2.S vaccination and SARS-CoV-2 variants. Across the whole study: In the study, Ad26.COV2.S was injected intramuscularly once, or twice 56 days apart. General study results and limits: Spike-specific TCR breadth was greater in vaccine than placebo recipients. Reportedly, spike-specific CD8+ and CD4+ T cell responses achieved substantial breadth once vaccination had taken place.

Profiled with immunoSEQ multiplex PCR; TCRdb holds only in-frame clones, not every one. The sample shows about 260,000 clones, roughly 87% of them seen only once. The sequences come from peripheral blood, collected in a trial of Ad26.COV2.S vaccine versus placebo. The genes are TRBV5-1 and TRBJ2-2, with 12 bases fitting TRBD2. The source is a person aged 18 to 59 who received the Ad26.COV2.S COVID-19 vaccine or a placebo. In nucleotides, the CDR3 is TGCGCCAGCAGCCTGCTTGGGCTAGCGGGAGGGCCCGGGACCGGGGAGCTGTTTTTT. Amino acid sequence: CASSLLGLAGGPGTGELFF.